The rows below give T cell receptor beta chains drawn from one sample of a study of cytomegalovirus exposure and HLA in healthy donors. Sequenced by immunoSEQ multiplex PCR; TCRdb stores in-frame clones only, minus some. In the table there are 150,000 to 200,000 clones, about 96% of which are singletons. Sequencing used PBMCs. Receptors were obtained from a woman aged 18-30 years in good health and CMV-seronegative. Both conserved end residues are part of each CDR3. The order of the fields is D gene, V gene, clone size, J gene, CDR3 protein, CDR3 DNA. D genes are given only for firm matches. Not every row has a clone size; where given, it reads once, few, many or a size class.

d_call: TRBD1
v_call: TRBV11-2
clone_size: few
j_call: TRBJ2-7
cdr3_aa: CASSRDRGREQYF
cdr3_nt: TGTGCCAGCAGCCGGGACAGGGGGCGCGAGCAGTACTTC

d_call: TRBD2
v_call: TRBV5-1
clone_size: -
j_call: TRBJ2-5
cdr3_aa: CASSLGLADGETQYF
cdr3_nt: TGCGCCAGCAGCCTTGGACTAGCGGACGGGGAGACCCAGTACTTC

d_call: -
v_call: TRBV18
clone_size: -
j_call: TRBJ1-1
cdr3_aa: CASSPWGDTEAFF
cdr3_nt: TGTGCCAGCTCACCATGGGGGGACACTGAAGCTTTCTTT

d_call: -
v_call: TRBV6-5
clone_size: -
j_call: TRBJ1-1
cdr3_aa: CASSYLGDTEAFF
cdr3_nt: TGTGCCAGCAGTTACCTCGGAGACACTGAAGCTTTCTTT

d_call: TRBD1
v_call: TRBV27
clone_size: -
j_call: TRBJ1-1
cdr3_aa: CASSYTGALNTEAFF
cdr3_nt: TGTGCCAGCAGTTACACAGGGGCCTTGAACACTGAAGCTTTCTTT

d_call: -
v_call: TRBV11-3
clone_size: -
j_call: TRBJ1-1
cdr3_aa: CASSLFKNTEAFF
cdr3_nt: TGTGCCAGCAGCTTATTCAAGAACACTGAAGCTTTCTTT

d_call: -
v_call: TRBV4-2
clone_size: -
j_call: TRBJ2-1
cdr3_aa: CASSQARLPTDEQFF
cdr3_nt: TGTGCCAGCAGCCAAGCTAGACTACCAACCGATGAGCAGTTCTTC

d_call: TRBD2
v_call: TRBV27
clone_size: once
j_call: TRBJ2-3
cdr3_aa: CASSLLAGGPMGTQYF
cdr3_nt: TGTGCCAGCAGTTTACTAGCGGGGGGGCCCATGGGTACGCAGTATTTT

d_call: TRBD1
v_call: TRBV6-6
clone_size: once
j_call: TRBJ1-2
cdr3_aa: CASSDRGNYGYTF
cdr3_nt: TGTGCCAGCAGTGACAGGGGCAACTATGGCTACACCTTC

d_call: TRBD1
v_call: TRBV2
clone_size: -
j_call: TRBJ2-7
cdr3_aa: CASSFKQGANEQYF
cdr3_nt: TGTGCCAGCAGTTTTAAACAGGGGGCCAACGAGCAGTACTTC

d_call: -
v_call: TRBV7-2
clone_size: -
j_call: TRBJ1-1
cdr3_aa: CASSLEAGRTEAFF
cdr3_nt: TGTGCCAGCAGCTTAGAGGCAGGGCGGACTGAAGCTTTCTTT

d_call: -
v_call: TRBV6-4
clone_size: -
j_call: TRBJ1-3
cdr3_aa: CASITGSSSGNTIYF
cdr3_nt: TGTGCCAGCATCACCGGGTCCTCCTCTGGAAACACCATATATTTT

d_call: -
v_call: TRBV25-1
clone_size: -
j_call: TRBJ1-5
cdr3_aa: CASMAGQPQHF
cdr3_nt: TGTGCCAGCATGGCCGGGCAGCCCCAGCATTTT

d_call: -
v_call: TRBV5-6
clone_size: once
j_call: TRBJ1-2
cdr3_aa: CASSLSSGRYGYTF
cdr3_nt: TGTGCCAGCAGCTTGTCGTCAGGGCGGTATGGCTACACCTTC

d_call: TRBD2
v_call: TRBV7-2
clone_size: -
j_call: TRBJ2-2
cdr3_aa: CASSLRGSGGSGELFF
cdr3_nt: TGTGCCAGCAGCTTAAGGGGGAGCGGGGGATCCGGGGAGCTGTTTTTT

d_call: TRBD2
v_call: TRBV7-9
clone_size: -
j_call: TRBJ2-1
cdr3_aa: CASSPSIAGGGSYNEQFF
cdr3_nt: TGTGCCAGCAGCCCTTCCATAGCGGGGGGGGGCTCCTACAATGAGCAGTTCTTC

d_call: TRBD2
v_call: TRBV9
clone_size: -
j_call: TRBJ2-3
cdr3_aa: CASSGTSGVTDTQYF
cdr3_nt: TGTGCCAGCAGTGGGACTAGCGGGGTGACAGATACGCAGTATTTT

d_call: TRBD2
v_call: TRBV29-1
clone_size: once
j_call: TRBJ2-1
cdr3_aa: CSVVVKGLAFNEQFF
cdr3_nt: TGCAGCGTTGTAGTAAAAGGACTAGCTTTCAATGAGCAGTTCTTC

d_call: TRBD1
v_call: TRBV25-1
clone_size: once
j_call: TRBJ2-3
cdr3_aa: CASSDPGGEYDTQYF
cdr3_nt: TGTGCCAGCAGTGACCCAGGGGGCGAATACGATACGCAGTATTTT

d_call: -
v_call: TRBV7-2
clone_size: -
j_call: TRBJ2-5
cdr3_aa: CASRARMTQETQYF
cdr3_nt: TGTGCCAGCAGGGCGCGGATGACCCAAGAGACCCAGTACTTC

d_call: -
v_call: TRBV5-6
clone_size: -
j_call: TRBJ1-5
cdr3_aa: CASQGLHSNQPQHF
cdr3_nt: TGTGCCTCCCAGGGCCTCCATAGCAATCAGCCCCAGCATTTT

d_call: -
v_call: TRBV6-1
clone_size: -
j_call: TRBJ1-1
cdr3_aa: CASRLGVTEAFF
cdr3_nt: TGTGCCAGCAGATTAGGGGTAACTGAAGCTTTCTTT

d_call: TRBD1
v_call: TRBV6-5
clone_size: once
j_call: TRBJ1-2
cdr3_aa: CASSGQGDGYTF
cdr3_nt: TGTGCCAGCAGTGGACAGGGGGATGGCTACACCTTC

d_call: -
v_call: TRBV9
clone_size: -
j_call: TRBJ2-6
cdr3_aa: CASSPPIITGANVLTF
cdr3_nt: TGTGCCAGCAGCCCACCTATCATTACTGGGGCCAACGTCCTGACTTTC

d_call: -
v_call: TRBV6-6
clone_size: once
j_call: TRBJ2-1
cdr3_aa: CASSDQGQYNEQFF
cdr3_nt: TGTGCCAGCAGTGACCAAGGACAGTACAATGAGCAGTTCTTC

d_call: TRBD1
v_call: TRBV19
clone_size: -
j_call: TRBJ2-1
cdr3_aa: CASSMDRTGYNEQFF
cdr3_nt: TGTGCCAGTAGTATGGACAGGACGGGATACAATGAGCAGTTCTTC

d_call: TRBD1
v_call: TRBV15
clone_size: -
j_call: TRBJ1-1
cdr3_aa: CATKGTGTGTNTEAFF
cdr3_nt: TGTGCCACCAAAGGGACAGGGACAGGGACGAACACTGAAGCTTTCTTT

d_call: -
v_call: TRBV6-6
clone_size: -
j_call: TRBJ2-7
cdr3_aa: CATHSKTTPYEQYF
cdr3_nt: TGTGCCACCCACTCGAAGACAACCCCCTACGAGCAGTACTTC

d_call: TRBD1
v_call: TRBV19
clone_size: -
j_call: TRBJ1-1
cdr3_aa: CASSKVDRDSTEAFF
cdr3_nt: TGTGCCAGTAGTAAAGTCGACAGGGACAGCACTGAAGCTTTCTTT

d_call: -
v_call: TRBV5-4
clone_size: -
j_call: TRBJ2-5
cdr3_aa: CASSFIGETQYF
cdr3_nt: TGTGCCAGCAGCTTTATCGGAGAGACCCAGTACTTC

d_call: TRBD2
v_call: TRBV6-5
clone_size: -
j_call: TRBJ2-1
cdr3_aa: CASSKRGGQYNEQFF
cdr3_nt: TGTGCCAGCAGTAAGCGGGGGGGCCAGTACAATGAGCAGTTCTTC

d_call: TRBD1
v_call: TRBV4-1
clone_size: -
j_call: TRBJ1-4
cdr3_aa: CASSLGQGAGNEKLFF
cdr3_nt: TGCGCCAGCAGCCTCGGACAGGGGGCCGGTAATGAAAAACTGTTTTTT

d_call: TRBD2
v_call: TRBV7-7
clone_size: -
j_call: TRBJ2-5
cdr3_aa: CASSLGRLAGGGETQYF
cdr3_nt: TGTGCTAGCAGCTTAGGCCGGCTAGCGGGGGGAGGAGAGACCCAGTACTTC

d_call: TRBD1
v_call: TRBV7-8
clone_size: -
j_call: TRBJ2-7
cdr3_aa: CASSLSITGVEQYF
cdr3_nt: TGTGCCAGCAGCTTATCGATAACAGGGGTTGAGCAGTACTTC

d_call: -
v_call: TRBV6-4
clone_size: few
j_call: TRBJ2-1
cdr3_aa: CASSDSGSLNYNEQFF
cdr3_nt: TGTGCCAGCAGTGACTCCGGGAGTCTTAACTACAATGAGCAGTTCTTC

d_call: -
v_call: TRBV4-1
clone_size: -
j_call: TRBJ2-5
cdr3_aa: CASSQGFDTQETQYF
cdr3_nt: TGCGCCAGCAGCCAAGGTTTCGACACTCAAGAGACCCAGTACTTC

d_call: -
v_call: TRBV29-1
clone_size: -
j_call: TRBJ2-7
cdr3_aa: CSASTGTYEQYF
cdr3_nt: TGCAGCGCTTCAACAGGAACCTACGAGCAGTACTTC

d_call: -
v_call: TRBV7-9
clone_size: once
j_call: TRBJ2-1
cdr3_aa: CASSSKRVEQFF
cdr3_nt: TGTGCCAGCAGCTCAAAACGGGTAGAGCAGTTCTTC

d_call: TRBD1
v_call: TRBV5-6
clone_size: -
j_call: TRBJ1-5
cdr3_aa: CASSSMDRGNQPQHF
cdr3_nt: TGTGCCAGCAGCTCTATGGACAGGGGCAATCAGCCCCAGCATTTT

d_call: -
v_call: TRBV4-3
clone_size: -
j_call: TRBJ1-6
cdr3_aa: CASSQDNEGSNSPLHF
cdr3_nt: TGCGCCAGCAGCCAAGATAACGAGGGAAGTAATTCACCCCTCCACTTT

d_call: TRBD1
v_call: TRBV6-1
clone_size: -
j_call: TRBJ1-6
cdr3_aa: CASSEDRALHF
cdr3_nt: TGTGCCAGCAGTGAGGACAGGGCCCTCCACTTT

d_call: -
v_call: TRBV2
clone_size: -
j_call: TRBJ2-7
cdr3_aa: CAAGVTYEQYF
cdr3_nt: TGTGCCGCAGGGGTTACCTACGAGCAGTACTTC

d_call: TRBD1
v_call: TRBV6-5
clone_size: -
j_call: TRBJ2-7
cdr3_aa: CASSPDRGSYEQYF
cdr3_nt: TGTGCCAGCAGCCCGGACAGGGGTTCCTACGAGCAGTACTTC

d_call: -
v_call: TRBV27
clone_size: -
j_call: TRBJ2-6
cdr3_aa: CASSSGFKGANVLTF
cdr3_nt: TGTGCCAGCAGTTCAGGGTTCAAGGGGGCCAACGTCCTGACTTTC

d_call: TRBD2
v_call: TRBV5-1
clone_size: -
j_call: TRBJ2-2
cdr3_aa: CASSGWTSGGTGELFF
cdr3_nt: TGCGCCAGCAGCGGATGGACTAGCGGGGGAACCGGGGAGCTGTTTTTT

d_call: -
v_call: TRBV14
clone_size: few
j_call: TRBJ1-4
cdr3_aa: CASSQVGGGEKLFF
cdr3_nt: TGTGCCAGCAGCCAAGTAGGCGGGGGCGAAAAACTGTTTTTT

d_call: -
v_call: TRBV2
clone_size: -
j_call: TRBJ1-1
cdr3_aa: CASREGGWGTEAFF
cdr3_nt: TGTGCCAGCAGGGAGGGAGGGTGGGGAACTGAAGCTTTCTTT

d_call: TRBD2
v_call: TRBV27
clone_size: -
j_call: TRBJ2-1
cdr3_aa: CASSPRVAGGTSSYNEQFF
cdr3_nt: TGTGCCAGCAGTCCCAGAGTAGCGGGGGGGACGAGCTCCTACAATGAGCAGTTCTTC